These T cell receptor beta chains were read from a single sample in a study of cytomegalovirus exposure and HLA in healthy donors. Profiled with immunoSEQ multiplex PCR; TCRdb holds only in-frame clones, not every one. This table has roughly 100,000 clones, around 77% appearing once. Sequencing was done on a sample of PBMCs. The receptors stem from a male donor in good health and CMV-seropositive. Both conserved end residues are part of each CDR3. A D gene is named only where the DNA matches it firmly. Clone size appears in some rows only: once, few, many, or a class for an expanded clone.

d_call j_call v_call clone_size cdr3_nt cdr3_aa
NA TRBJ1-1 TRBV2 few TGTGCCAGCAGCGCAACGCCAGGGAACACTGAAGCTTTCTTT CASSATPGNTEAFF
TRBD1 TRBJ1-3 TRBV5-1 NA TGCGCCAGCAGCCCCGGGACAGCGGCCGGAAACACCATATATTTT CASSPGTAAGNTIYF
NA TRBJ2-5 TRBV2 NA TGTGCCAGCAGTGATGGGGGCTCTAAGTGGACCCAGTACTTC CASSDGGSKWTQYF
TRBD1 TRBJ1-2 TRBV6-5 once TGTGCCACCAGGGACAGAAATCCCACAGGCTATGGCTACACCTTC CATRDRNPTGYGYTF
NA TRBJ1-5 TRBV6-5 NA TGTGCCAGCAGACCCCAGGCTAATCAGCCCCAGCATTTT CASRPQANQPQHF
TRBD1 TRBJ2-2 TRBV7-8 NA TGTGCCAGCAGCTTAGTAGCTAACGAGGGGGGACAGGGACGCACCGGGGAGCTGTTTTTT CASSLVANEGGQGRTGELFF
TRBD2 TRBJ2-1 TRBV4-3 few TGCGCCAGCAGCCAAGACACGGGACTAGCGGGAGGAGAGCAGTTCTTC CASSQDTGLAGGEQFF
TRBD2 TRBJ2-3 TRBV7-3 NA TGTGCCAGCAGCTTGGTCGGGAGGGCCACAGATACGCAGTATTTT CASSLVGRATDTQYF
TRBD2 TRBJ2-1 TRBV18 few TGTGCCAGCTCACTAGCAGCCTTGGTCGGAACTAGCGGGAGGAATGAGCAGTTCTTC CASSLAALVGTSGRNEQFF
NA TRBJ1-5 TRBV19 NA TGTGCCAGTACCCCAATCGGTGGCAATCAGCCCCAGCATTTT CASTPIGGNQPQHF
NA TRBJ2-5 TRBV28 NA TGTGCCAGCAGTTTAGGAGGGAGGCAAGAGACCCAGTACTTC CASSLGGRQETQYF
NA TRBJ2-7 TRBV5-4 NA TGTGCCAGCAGCGGGACGGGACTTAGCTACGAGCAGTACTTC CASSGTGLSYEQYF
TRBD1 TRBJ2-1 TRBV20-1 once TGCAGTGCTAGTAACAGGGGAACGCAGTTCTTC CSASNRGTQFF
TRBD2 TRBJ2-2 TRBV5-5 NA TGCGCCAGCAGCCGTATGACTAGCGGGAGCGCCGGGGAGCTGTTTTTT CASSRMTSGSAGELFF